This T cell receptor (beta chain) was sequenced in a study of PD-1 blockade in mismatch repair-deficient tumors (dated by TCRdb to 2016 to 2017). Regarding the complete study: Between late 2013 and September 2016, the trial enrolled some 86 consecutive patients with roughly 13 mismatch repair-deficient cancer types, every one of whom had been previously treated and was progressing. Tumor-associated T cell clones in the peripheral blood of patients responding to PD-1 blockade were tracked using deep sequencing of TCR CDR3 regions.

Here is what the overall study found, with its caveats: Tumor-resident clones, often undetectable in blood before treatment, expanded rapidly after pembrolizumab and then contracted, generally before radiologic responses.

This clone was detected only a few times. What this receptor recognizes is not known. Base qualities are not provided; no much larger clone lies one nucleotide away. The time point label corresponds to: peripheral blood 12 weeks after first pembrolizumab dose. For each enrolled patient, mismatch repair deficiency was established using either polymerase chain reaction or immunohistochemistry. TCR sequencing was carried out for three patients who responded to pembrolizumab therapy. Pembrolizumab PD-1 blockade was prospectively tested in advanced mismatch repair-deficient cancers, regardless of tissue of origin, in the phase II trial. Serial peripheral blood T cell samples were collected before and at multiple times after starting PD-1 blockade. Blood sampling times were reported as weeks after the first pembrolizumab dose. Library method: the immunoSEQ multiplex PCR assay. TCRdb retrieved this table from immuneACCESS and kept in-frame rearrangements only. Not all clones are present; in checked studies, unresolved V genes account for under half, and no reason is known for the remainder. The sample has tens of thousands of clones on record, over 70% of them singletons. Roughly 2.8% of the sample lies in the top ten.

This receptor was obtained from an adult with mismatch repair-deficient cancer. The starting material was peripheral blood, obtained 12 weeks after starting pembrolizumab.

The CDR3 has the sequence CASSLDPTNYGYTF. The nucleotide sequence reads TGTGCCAGCAGCTTAGACCCGACGAACTATGGCTACACCTTC. The rearranged chain carries TRBV7-3 and TRBJ1-2; the D gene lacks a confident call. The CDR3 spans 14 residues, from the cysteine through the phenylalanine. Kept here is only the CDR3 DNA, which spans 42 bases and is read in frame from base 1. CDR1 SGHTA and CDR2 FQGTGA are derived from the germline V gene. V is reduced by 2 bases and J by 2 bases, leaving a spacing of 9 bases between them.